This entry lists 26 T cell receptor beta chains sequenced from one sample in a study of human T cells and chemical hapten exposure. Time point in this sample: patch test 1, 2 weeks after DPC sensitization. The treatment is: therapeutic diphenylcyclopropenone sensitization with weekly scalp DPC. TCRdb reprocessed the RACE reads via MiXCR and lists one record per CDR3 protein. The sample holds some 180,000 distinct CDR3 sequences, 20% to 25% seen once. The sample in question was whole blood, obtained in connection with sensitization to the hapten diphenylcyclopropenone (DPC). These receptor sequences come from a woman aged 50 to 60 with alopecia areata. Some clones in this sample may be carry-over from other donors' samples.

In this sample, this clonotype turned up a few times. CDR3 amino acids: CASSPGLENSPLHF. The CDR3 nucleotides are TGTGCCAGCAGTCCGGGACTGGAGAATTCACCCCTCCACTTT. V usage is TRBV6-5 and J usage is TRBJ1-6; possibly TRBD1 for D (5 bases). Germline CDR1 is MNHEY and CDR2 is SVGAGI. Trimming took off 5 bases at V and 7 bases at J, with 12 bases between the two ends. This CDR3 spans 14 amino acids.

This sequence joins TRBV12-3 or TRBV12-4 and TRBJ2-3, with 8 bases fitting TRBD1. This CDR3 comprises 14 residues. With V trimmed by 6 bases and J by 6 bases, 8 bases remained unmatched. The CDR3 nucleotides are TGTGCCAGCAGAAAGACAGGGGATGAGGATACGCAGTATTTT. Amino acid sequence: CASRKTGDEDTQYF.

This clonotype was recorded a few times. The gene calls are TRBV5-1 and TRBJ1-2; the D is unclear. The V end lost 3 bases, the J end lost 2 bases, and 5 bases lay between the germline ends. There are 12 residues in the CDR3. The germline V gene has CDR1 SGHRS and CDR2 YFSETQ. The CDR3 DNA reads as TGCGCCAGCAGCTCCGGGAACTATGGCTACACCTTC. It codes for CASSSGNYGYTF.

This clonotype was counted between two and nine times. This chain joins TRBV4-1 and TRBJ1-2; tentative D call: TRBD1 (6 bases). Looked up from germline, CDR1 is MGHRA and CDR2 is YSYEKL. V was trimmed by 0 bases and J by 8 bases, leaving 19 bases between them. CDR3 length: 16 amino acids. The CDR3 DNA is TGCGCCAGCAGCCAAGATCGGTCCAGGGGTCCCTTGGGCTACACCTTC. Translated: CASSQDRSRGPLGYTF.

The chain joins TRBV21-1 to TRBJ1-3; the table calls TRBD1, which could not be checked here. TRBV21-1 is termed a pseudogene. This CDR3 is 15 amino acids long. The CDR3 DNA follows: TGTGCCAGCAGCAGAACAGGGGGGTCTGGAAACACCATATATTTT. Translated, it gives CASSRTGGSGNTIYF.

The chain recombines TRBV27 with TRBJ1-1, with TRBD1 identical over 7 bases. This CDR3 comprises 13 residues. V trimming: 4 bases; J trimming: 9 bases; junction bases outside the gene matches: 8. Germline CDR1 and CDR2: MNHEY and SMNVEV (reference sequence). The CDR3 spells CASSSEGALQAFF. CDR3 in DNA: TGTGCCAGCAGTTCGGAGGGGGCTTTGCAAGCTTTCTTT.

This rearrangement joins TRBV11-1 to TRBJ1-5, with 9 nucleotides matching TRBD1. The CDR3 has 14 amino acids. J lost 7 bases, V lost 7 bases, and 8 bases had no gene match. The germline V gene has CDR1 SGHAT and CDR2 FQDESV (reference sequence). The CDR3 DNA sequence: TGTGCCAGCATACTTACAGGGGGCGGGCAGCCCCAGCATTTT. It is translated as CASILTGGGQPQHF. Filled out from reference TRBV11-1 and TRBJ1-5, the complete variable domain reads EAEVAQSPRYKITEKSQAVAFWCDPISGHATLYWYRQILGQGPELLVQFQDESVVDDSQLPKDRFSAERLKGVDSTLKIQPAELGDSAMYLCASILTGGGQPQHFGDGTRLSIL.

V usage is TRBV24-1 and J usage is TRBJ2-5; 8 nucleotides line up with TRBD1. Unmatched junction bases numbered 7, after V lost 3 bases and J lost 5 bases. The CDR3 spans 15 residues. Germline V gives CDR1 KGHDR, CDR2 SFDVKD. In DNA, the CDR3 is TGTGCCACCAGTGATCCGACAGGGGTTCACGAGACCCAGTACTTC. Translated: CATSDPTGVHETQYF.

This clonotype was counted ten times or more. The chain joins TRBV20-1 to TRBJ1-2; D is undetermined. V lost 3 bases and J lost 8, with 10 bases in between. The CDR3 length is 11 residues. The germline V gene encodes CDR1 DFQATT and CDR2 SNEGSKA (reference sequence). The CDR3 DNA reads TGCAGTGCTAGTGTGCTTAAGGGCTACACCTTC. It encodes CSASVLKGYTF.

The chain uses TRBV24-1 and TRBJ1-1, with 11 bases that match TRBD1. Germline V CDR1 and CDR2: KGHDR, SFDVKD. V shed 7 bases and J 2 bases; nucleotides not matched to a gene: 8. The CDR3 has 16 residues. CDR3 bases: TGTGCCACCAGACCAGGGGGGACAGGGGGAAACACTGAAGCTTTCTTT. Amino acid sequence: CATRPGGTGGNTEAFF.

The CDR3 sequence: CSVEWLAGGNQETQYF. The CDR3 DNA reads as TGCAGCGTTGAGTGGCTAGCGGGAGGTAACCAAGAGACCCAGTACTTC. The chain is built from TRBV29-1 and TRBJ2-5, with TRBD2 matching 11 bases. Germline CDR1 reads SQVTM; CDR2 reads ANQGSEA. The CDR3 is 16 residues long. V gave up 3 bases and J gave up 0 bases; unmatched junction bases: 6. The whole variable domain, filled in from reference TRBV29-1 and TRBJ2-5, reads SAVISQKPSRDICQRGTSLTIQCQVDSQVTMMFWYRQQPGQSLTLIATANQGSEATYESGFVIDKFPISRPNLTFSTLTVSNMSPEDSSIYLCSVEWLAGGNQETQYFGPGTRLLVL.

This chain links TRBV6-2 or TRBV6-3 with TRBJ2-7; a weak D match, TRBD2 (6 bases). The CDR3 spans 14 residues. V lost 5 bases, J lost 3 bases, and 14 bases lay in between. Germline V CDR1 and CDR2: MNHEY, SVGEGT. CDR3 amino acids: CASSPRRGLYEQYF. Here the CDR3 DNA reads TGTGCCAGCAGTCCCCGGCGGGGCCTCTACGAGCAGTACTTC.

This rearrangement joins TRBV5-1 to TRBJ2-1; no firm D call. V lost 1 base and J 8 bases, leaving 10 bases between the germline ends. This CDR3 contains 13 residues. Looked up from germline, CDR1 is SGHRS and CDR2 is YFSETQ. The chain's CDR3 is CASSLIGIDEQFF. The CDR3 bases are TGCGCCAGCAGCTTGATTGGGATCGATGAGCAGTTCTTC. Based on the CDR3 plus reference TRBV5-1 and TRBJ2-1, the full variable domain is KAGVTQTPRYLIKTRGQQVTLSCSPISGHRSVSWYQQTPGQGLQFLFEYFSETQRNKGNFPGRFSGRQFSNSRSEMNVSTLELGDSALYLCASSLIGIDEQFFGPGTRLTVL.

The chain employs TRBV9 and TRBJ1-2, with 9 positions matching TRBD1. CDR3 size: 13 residues. V shed 4 bases, J shed 10 bases, and the junction held 8 bases outside the gene matches. Germline assignment: CDR1 SGDLS and CDR2 YYNGEE. CDR3 sequence reads: CASSSRTGEAYTF. The CDR3 DNA sequence: TGTGCCAGCAGCTCCCGGACAGGGGAGGCCTACACCTTC.

This clonotype was recorded many times. The chain has TRBV29-1 and TRBJ1-2, with unresolved D. The CDR3 contains 12 residues. Germline assignment: CDR1 SQVTM and CDR2 ANQGSEA. V was pared by 7 bases and J by 8 bases, with 17 bases between. The CDR3 region has the DNA TGCAGCGATCGCCTACCTTCGCGGGGCTACACCTTC. Protein sequence: CSDRLPSRGYTF.

There are a few counts of this clonotype. The V call is TRBV29-1, the J call TRBJ2-1, with 9 nucleotides matching TRBD1. This CDR3 spans 12 amino acids. Trimming took 3 bases from V and 15 from J; bases not matched to a gene: 9. Germline V gene data show CDR1 as SQVTM and CDR2 as ANQGSEA. The chain's CDR3 is CSVDFTGTGRFF. In DNA, the CDR3 is TGCAGCGTTGACTTTACCGGGACAGGGAGGTTCTTC.

A few counts support this clonotype. The CDR3 sequence: CASKRTGVETQYF. The CDR3 DNA sequence: TGTGCCAGCAAACGGACAGGGGTAGAGACCCAGTACTTC. The chain recombines TRBV27 with TRBJ2-5, with TRBD1 identical over 9 bases. V lost 7 bases to trimming and J lost 4 bases; unmatched junction nucleotides: 4. Germline V gene sequence: CDR1 MNHEY, CDR2 SMNVEV (reference sequence). The CDR3 is made up of 13 amino acids.

This clonotype has a handful of counts. This chain joins TRBV10-2 and TRBJ2-1; TRBD2 matches at 7 bases. There are 14 residues in the CDR3. The V gene end was trimmed by 8 bases and the J gene end by 0 bases; junction bases not matched to a gene: 4. CDR1 WSHSY and CDR2 SAAADI come from the germline V gene. The CDR3: CASGGSSSYNEQFF. As DNA, the CDR3 is TGCGCCAGCGGCGGGAGTAGCTCCTACAATGAGCAGTTCTTC.

This rearrangement joins TRBV27 to TRBJ1-1; possible D gene TRBD1, 6 bases. V shed 6 bases and J shed 1 base, with 18 bases lying between them. Germline lookup yields CDR1 MNHEY and CDR2 SMNVEV (reference sequence). The CDR3 is 16 amino acids. CDR3 coding DNA: TGTGCCAGCAGCGGGAAGACAGGTCTCGGGAACACTGAAGCTTTCTTT. Protein product: CASSGKTGLGNTEAFF.

The chain couples TRBV10-2 to TRBJ2-1; 10 bases map to TRBD2. Germline-derived CDR1 and CDR2 are WSHSY and SAAADI. This CDR3 region has 18 residues. With V trimmed by 4 bases and J by 6 bases, 15 bases remained unmatched. CDR3 protein: CASSVEGTSGIPSNEQFF. The CDR3 coding sequence is TGCGCCAGCAGTGTGGAAGGAACTAGCGGGATCCCTAGCAATGAGCAGTTCTTC.

This clonotype was detected only a few times. The V and J genes are TRBV4-2 and TRBJ2-1, with unresolved D. This CDR3 is 15 amino acids long. Between the trimmed V and J ends, which lost 0 bases and 7 bases, there was a span of 13 bases. In germline, CDR1 is LGHNA, CDR2 YNFKEQ. CDR3 DNA: TGTGCCAGCAGCCAAGACCTGCCTAGTCGTAATGAGCAGTTCTTC. This gives the protein CASSQDLPSRNEQFF.

This clonotype was counted a few times. The chain has TRBV20-1 and TRBJ2-6; D is unresolved. CDR3 length: 14 residues. Germline lookup yields CDR1 DFQATT and CDR2 SNEGSKA (reference sequence). V was trimmed by 4 bases and J by 4 bases, leaving 11 bases between them. CDR3 nucleotides: TGCAGTGCTAAAGGGTTGCCCGGGGCCAACGTCCTGACTTTC. Amino acids: CSAKGLPGANVLTF.

This clonotype came up a few times. The V gene is TRBV19, the J gene TRBJ1-1; unclear D gene. Germline loops: CDR1 LNHDA, CDR2 SQIVND (reference sequence). The V end was cut by 6 bases, the J end by 7 bases, with 12 bases between. The CDR3 is 12 amino acids. The CDR3 DNA follows: TGTGCCAGTAGCTCTGCGTACAGTGAAGCTTTCTTT. Protein sequence: CASSSAYSEAFF.

This clonotype came up a few times. J is TRBJ1-1 and V is TRBV20-1, with D possibly TRBD1 on 5 matching bases. This CDR3 comprises 14 residues. V lost 3 bases, J lost 0 bases, and 11 bases lay in between. Germline CDR1 is DFQATT and CDR2 is SNEGSKA (reference sequence). CDR3 in amino acids: CSARRQNMNTEAFF. CDR3 nucleotide sequence: TGCAGTGCTAGGCGACAGAATATGAACACTGAAGCTTTCTTT.

This clonotype is a singleton in its sample. The J gene is TRBJ2-1, the V gene TRBV20-1; a weak D match, TRBD2 (6 bases). CDR1 is DFQATT, CDR2 SNEGSKA, per germline (reference sequence). The CDR3 has 17 residues. The V gene lost 1 base and the J gene lost 4 bases, with 20 bases spanning the gap. The CDR3 loop is CSARVPGVAVTYNEQFF. CDR3 DNA sequence: TGCAGTGCTAGAGTACCGGGAGTAGCGGTTACGTACAATGAGCAGTTCTTC.

The chain recombines TRBV4-2 with TRBJ2-7; TRBD1 or TRBD2 may be the D gene (5 bases each). Trimming left V 0 bases short and J 3 bases short, with 9 bases between. CDR3 length: 14 residues. Looked up from germline, CDR1 is LGHNA and CDR2 is YNFKEQ. CDR3 in amino acids: CASSQDRGVYEQYF. DNA for the CDR3: TGTGCCAGCAGCCAAGATAGGGGAGTCTACGAGCAGTACTTC.